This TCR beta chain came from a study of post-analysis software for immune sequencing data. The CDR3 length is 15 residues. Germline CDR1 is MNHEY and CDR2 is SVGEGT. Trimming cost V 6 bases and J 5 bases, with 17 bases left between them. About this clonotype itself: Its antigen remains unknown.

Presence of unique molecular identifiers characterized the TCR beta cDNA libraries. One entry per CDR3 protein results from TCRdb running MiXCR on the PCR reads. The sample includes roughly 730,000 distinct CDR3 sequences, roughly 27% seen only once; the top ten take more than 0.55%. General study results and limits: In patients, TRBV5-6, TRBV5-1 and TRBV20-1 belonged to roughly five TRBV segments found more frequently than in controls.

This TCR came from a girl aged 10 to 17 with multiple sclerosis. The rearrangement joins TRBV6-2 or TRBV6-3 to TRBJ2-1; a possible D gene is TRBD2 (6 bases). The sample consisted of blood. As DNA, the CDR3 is TGTGCCAGCAGACCACCGGGACTCGGTAACAATGAGCAGTTCTTC. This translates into CASRPPGLGNNEQFF.